The rows below give T cell receptor beta chains drawn from one sample of a study of cytomegalovirus exposure and HLA in healthy donors. Sequenced by immunoSEQ multiplex PCR; TCRdb stores in-frame clones only, minus some. The top ten hold 4.3% of the sample, which has roughly 130,000 clones, around 74% seen once. Sequencing input: PBMCs. The receptors stem from a man aged 18 to 35 in good health and CMV-seropositive. Each CDR3 is given with its conserved first and last residue. The D gene is left open where the match is weak. Clone size is given for some rows only: seen once, a few or many times, or a class if the clone is expanded.

D gene,CDR3 length,clone size,J gene,V gene,CDR3 protein,CDR3 DNA
TRBD1,14,NA,TRBJ1-5,TRBV4-1,CASSPRQGRQPQHF,TGCGCCAGCAGCCCCCGACAGGGTAGACAGCCCCAGCATTTT
TRBD2,14,NA,TRBJ2-7,TRBV30,CAWSVLAGTYEQYF,TGTGCCTGGAGTGTACTAGCGGGGACCTACGAGCAGTACTTC
TRBD1,15,few,TRBJ2-7,TRBV5-8,CASSLEGQGAGEQYF,TGTGCCAGCAGCTTGGAGGGACAGGGGGCAGGCGAGCAGTACTTC
TRBD2,18,NA,TRBJ2-1,TRBV9,CASSATSGRARSQNEQFF,TGTGCCAGCAGCGCGACTAGCGGGAGGGCCCGCTCCCAAAATGAGCAGTTCTTC
NA,14,NA,TRBJ2-3,TRBV7-2,CASSLGSQPATQYF,TGTGCCAGCAGCTTAGGGTCACAGCCCGCCACGCAGTATTTT
NA,15,NA,TRBJ2-1,TRBV30,CAWEGGLSSYNEQFF,TGTGCCTGGGAGGGGGGGTTGAGCTCCTACAATGAGCAGTTCTTC
NA,15,NA,TRBJ1-5,TRBV6-5,CASSYIGDSNQPQHF,TGTGCCAGCAGTTACATAGGGGATAGCAATCAGCCCCAGCATTTT
NA,15,NA,TRBJ2-7,TRBV7-2,CASSRRGGNTYEQYF,TGTGCCAGCAGCCGAAGGGGGGGGAACACCTACGAGCAGTACTTC
NA,13,NA,TRBJ2-1,TRBV5-1,CASSWSGYNEQFF,TGCGCCAGCAGCTGGAGCGGTTACAATGAGCAGTTCTTC
TRBD1,13,NA,TRBJ1-2,TRBV25-1,CASRPTGLHGYTF,TGTGCCAGCAGACCGACAGGGCTCCATGGCTACACCTTC
TRBD1,15,once,TRBJ2-1,TRBV18,CASSPRTGSYNEQFF,TGTGCCAGCTCACCACGGACAGGTTCCTACAATGAGCAGTTCTTC
TRBD1,14,NA,TRBJ2-7,TRBV28,CASSLHRGSYEQYF,TGTGCCAGCAGCCTCCACAGGGGAAGCTACGAGCAGTACTTC
TRBD2,15,few,TRBJ2-1,TRBV11-2,CASSFRGAGDNEQFF,TGTGCCAGCAGCTTCCGTGGAGCGGGGGACAATGAGCAGTTCTTC
NA,16,NA,TRBJ2-2,TRBV30,CAWSQLAGQNTGELFF,TGTGCCTGGAGTCAACTGGCGGGGCAGAACACCGGGGAGCTGTTTTTT
TRBD1,14,NA,TRBJ1-1,TRBV28,CASSLHLTGLEAFF,TGTGCCAGCAGTCTCCACCTGACAGGGCTTGAAGCTTTCTTT
NA,13,NA,TRBJ1-4,TRBV7-2,CASSFAGNEKLFF,TGTGCCAGCAGCTTTGCAGGGAATGAAAAACTGTTTTTT
TRBD1,17,NA,TRBJ2-2,TRBV14,CASSQLPGQGNPGELFF,TGTGCCAGCAGCCAACTCCCGGGACAGGGTAACCCCGGGGAGCTGTTTTTT
NA,14,NA,TRBJ1-1,TRBV2,CASSPFWTEDEAFF,TGTGCCAGCTCCCCTTTTTGGACTGAAGATGAAGCTTTCTTT
TRBD1,14,few,TRBJ2-7,TRBV5-1,CASRPGTGSREQYF,TGCGCCAGCAGGCCGGGGACAGGGTCCCGCGAGCAGTACTTC
TRBD1,15,NA,TRBJ2-1,TRBV5-4,CASSPTGANPNEQFF,TGTGCCAGCAGCCCTACAGGGGCCAACCCCAATGAGCAGTTCTTC
NA,14,NA,TRBJ2-2,TRBV18,CASSPSGQTGELFF,TGTGCCAGCTCACCTTCCGGACAGACCGGGGAGCTGTTTTTT
NA,14,few,TRBJ1-3,TRBV2,CASSDGNSGNTIYF,TGTGCCAGCAGTGATGGCAACTCTGGAAACACCATATATTTT
TRBD1,15,NA,TRBJ1-1,TRBV18,CASSTAGTGEAEAFF,TGTGCCAGCTCAACCGCCGGGACAGGGGAGGCTGAAGCTTTCTTT
NA,13,NA,TRBJ1-2,TRBV6-5,CASSYSGVAGYTF,TGTGCCAGCAGTTACTCCGGGGTGGCTGGCTACACCTTC
NA,12,NA,TRBJ2-5,TRBV2,CASSGTPETQYF,TGTGCCAGCAGTGGGACACCGGAGACCCAGTACTTC
NA,13,few,TRBJ2-1,TRBV11-3,CASSLAGWGEQFF,TGTGCCAGCAGCTTAGCGGGATGGGGTGAGCAGTTCTTC
NA,15,NA,TRBJ2-2,TRBV11-2,CASSLSGWVTGELFF,TGTGCCAGCAGCTTATCAGGATGGGTCACCGGGGAGCTGTTTTTT
TRBD2,13,NA,TRBJ2-7,TRBV27,CASKTREDYEQYF,TGTGCCAGCAAAACACGGGAGGATTACGAGCAGTACTTC
NA,13,few,TRBJ2-7,TRBV5-4,CASSDRFSYEQYF,TGTGCCAGCAGCGATAGATTCTCCTACGAGCAGTACTTC
TRBD2,13,NA,TRBJ2-7,TRBV29-1,CSASGTSNYEQYF,TGCAGCGCCTCCGGGACTAGTAATTACGAGCAGTACTTC
NA,14,NA,TRBJ1-2,TRBV28,CASSLIGESYGYTF,TGTGCCAGCAGTTTAATTGGGGAGAGCTATGGCTACACCTTC
TRBD1,16,NA,TRBJ1-2,TRBV27,CASSRLPGQDLVRYTF,TGTGCCAGCAGCCGACTTCCGGGACAGGACCTTGTTCGCTACACCTTC
TRBD1,15,NA,TRBJ1-6,TRBV6-1,CASSTSQGVRAPLHF,TGTGCCAGCAGTACTTCACAGGGGGTTAGGGCACCCCTCCACTTT
TRBD2,16,NA,TRBJ2-3,TRBV7-2,CASSPTSGSGTDTQYF,TGTGCCAGCAGCCCTACTAGCGGGAGTGGCACAGATACGCAGTATTTT
NA,11,NA,TRBJ1-5,TRBV6-6,CASSGRQPQHF,TGTGCCAGCAGTGGGAGGCAGCCCCAGCATTTT
NA,13,NA,TRBJ1-1,TRBV5-6,CASSFAGNTEAFF,TGTGCCAGCAGCTTCGCAGGGAACACTGAAGCTTTCTTT
TRBD1,15,NA,TRBJ2-6,TRBV30,CAWRAQGAGANVLTF,TGTGCCTGGAGAGCACAGGGGGCCGGGGCCAACGTCCTGACTTTC
NA,13,NA,TRBJ1-2,TRBV6-5,CASRSGSGDGYTF,TGTGCCAGCAGATCAGGGTCGGGGGACGGCTACACCTTC
NA,12,NA,TRBJ2-7,TRBV6-1,CASRESGNEQYF,TGTGCCAGCAGAGAATCAGGGAACGAGCAGTACTTC
TRBD1,15,NA,TRBJ1-5,TRBV2,CASSVQGQGAQPQHF,TGTGCCAGCAGTGTCCAGGGACAGGGGGCACAGCCCCAGCATTTT
NA,14,NA,TRBJ2-3,TRBV2,CASRSSGSTDTQYF,TGTGCCAGCAGGTCCAGCGGCAGCACAGATACGCAGTATTTT
TRBD1,13,NA,TRBJ1-4,TRBV30,CAWSGYRGEKLFF,TGTGCCTGGAGTGGCTACAGGGGTGAAAAACTGTTTTTT
NA,13,NA,TRBJ1-1,TRBV19,CASSMAGDTEAFF,TGTGCCAGTAGTATGGCGGGTGACACTGAAGCTTTCTTT
TRBD1,13,few,TRBJ1-3,TRBV28,CASGQGGTNTIYF,TGTGCCAGCGGACAGGGGGGAACAAACACCATATATTTT
NA,13,once,TRBJ1-5,TRBV6-1,CASSWQGNQPQHF,TGTGCCAGCAGTTGGCAGGGCAATCAGCCCCAGCATTTT
TRBD2,16,NA,TRBJ2-3,TRBV28,CASSLYSGSGTDTQYF,TGTGCCAGCAGTTTATATAGCGGGAGCGGCACAGATACGCAGTATTTT
TRBD2,14,NA,TRBJ2-7,TRBV18,CASSPLRGGREQYF,TGTGCCAGCTCACCACTCCGGGGAGGGCGGGAGCAGTACTTC
TRBD1,15,NA,TRBJ2-7,TRBV27,CASSPPGQSSYEQYF,TGTGCCAGCAGCCCCCCGGGACAGAGCTCCTACGAGCAGTACTTC
NA,12,NA,TRBJ1-5,TRBV6-5,CASSLGAQPQHF,TGTGCCAGCAGTCTTGGGGCCCAGCCCCAGCATTTT
NA,12,NA,TRBJ1-5,TRBV5-8,CASSFSYQPQHF,TGTGCCAGCAGCTTCTCCTATCAGCCCCAGCATTTT
TRBD1,15,NA,TRBJ2-2,TRBV6-5,CASSPSRGLFGELFF,TGTGCCAGCTCACCTTCTAGGGGGCTTTTCGGGGAGCTGTTTTTT
TRBD1,15,NA,TRBJ2-2,TRBV27,CASSSPQGVTGELFF,TGTGCCAGCAGTTCCCCCCAGGGGGTAACCGGGGAGCTGTTTTTT